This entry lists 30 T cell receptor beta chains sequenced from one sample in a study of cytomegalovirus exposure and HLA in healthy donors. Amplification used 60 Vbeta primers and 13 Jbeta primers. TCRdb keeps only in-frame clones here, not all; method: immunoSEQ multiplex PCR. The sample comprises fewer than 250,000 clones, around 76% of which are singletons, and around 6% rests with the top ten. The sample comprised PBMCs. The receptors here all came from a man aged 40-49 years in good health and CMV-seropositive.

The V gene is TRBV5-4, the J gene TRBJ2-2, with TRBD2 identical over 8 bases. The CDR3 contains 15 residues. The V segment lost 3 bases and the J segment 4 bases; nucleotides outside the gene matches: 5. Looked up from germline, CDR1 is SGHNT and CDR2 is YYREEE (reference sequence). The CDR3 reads CASSSLAEATGELFF. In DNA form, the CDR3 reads TGTGCCAGCAGCTCACTAGCGGAGGCCACCGGGGAGCTGTTTTTT.

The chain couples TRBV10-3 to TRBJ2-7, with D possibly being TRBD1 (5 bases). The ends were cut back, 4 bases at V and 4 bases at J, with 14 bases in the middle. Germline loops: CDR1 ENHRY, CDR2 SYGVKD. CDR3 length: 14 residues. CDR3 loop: CAISAQPTAYEQYV. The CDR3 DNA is TGTGCCATCAGTGCCCAACCGACAGCTTACGAGCAGTACGTC.

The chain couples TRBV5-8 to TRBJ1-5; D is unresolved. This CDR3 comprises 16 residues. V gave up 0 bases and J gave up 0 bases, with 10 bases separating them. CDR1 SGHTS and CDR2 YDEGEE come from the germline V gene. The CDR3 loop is CASSLGPSYSNQPQHF. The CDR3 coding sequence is TGTGCCAGCAGCTTGGGCCCCTCCTATAGCAATCAGCCCCAGCATTTT.

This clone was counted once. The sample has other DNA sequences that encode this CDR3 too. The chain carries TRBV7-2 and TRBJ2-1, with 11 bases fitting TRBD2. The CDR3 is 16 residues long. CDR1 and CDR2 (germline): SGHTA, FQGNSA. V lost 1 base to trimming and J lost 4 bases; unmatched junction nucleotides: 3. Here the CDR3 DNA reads TGTGCCAGCAGCTTAGGACTAGCGGGATCGTACAATGAGCAGTTCTTC. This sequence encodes CASSLGLAGSYNEQFF. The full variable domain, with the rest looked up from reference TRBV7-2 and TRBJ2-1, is GAGVSQSPSNKVTEKGKDVELRCDPISGHTALYWYRQSLGQGLEFLIYFQGNSAPDKSGLPSDRFSAERTGGSVSTLTIQRTQQEDSAVYLCASSLGLAGSYNEQFFGPGTRLTVL.

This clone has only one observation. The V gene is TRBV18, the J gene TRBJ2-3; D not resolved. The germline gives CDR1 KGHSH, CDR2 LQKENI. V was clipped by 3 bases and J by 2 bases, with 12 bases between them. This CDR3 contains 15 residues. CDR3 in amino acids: CASSPTKRPTDTQYF. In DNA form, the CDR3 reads TGTGCCAGCTCACCGACAAAAAGGCCCACAGATACGCAGTATTTT.

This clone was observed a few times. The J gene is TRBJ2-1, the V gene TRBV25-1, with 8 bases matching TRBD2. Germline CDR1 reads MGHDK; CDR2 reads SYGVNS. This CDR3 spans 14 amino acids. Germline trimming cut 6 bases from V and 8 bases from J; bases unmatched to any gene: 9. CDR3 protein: CASRPGLGWDEQFF. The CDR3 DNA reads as TGTGCCAGCAGGCCGGGACTAGGATGGGATGAGCAGTTCTTC.

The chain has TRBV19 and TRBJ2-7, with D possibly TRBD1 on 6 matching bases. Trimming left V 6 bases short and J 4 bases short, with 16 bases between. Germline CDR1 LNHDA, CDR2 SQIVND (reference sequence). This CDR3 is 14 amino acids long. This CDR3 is CASSSTGLNYEQYF. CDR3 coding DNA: TGTGCCAGTAGCTCAACAGGGCTTAATTACGAGCAGTACTTC.

CDR3 sequence (DNA): TGTGCCGGGGACAGGGCCAACGCTGAAAAACTGTTTTTT. It is translated as CAGDRANAEKLFF. The chain couples TRBV30 to TRBJ1-4; 9 bases agree with TRBD1. CDR3 length: 13 residues. The V and J ends lost 8 bases and 7 bases, in that order; junction bases with no gene match: 8. Germline CDR1 and CDR2: GTSNPN and SVGIG (reference sequence).

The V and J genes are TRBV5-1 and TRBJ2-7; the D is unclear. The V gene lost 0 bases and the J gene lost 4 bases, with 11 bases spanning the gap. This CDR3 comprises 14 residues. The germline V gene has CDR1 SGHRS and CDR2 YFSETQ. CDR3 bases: TGCGCCAGCAGCTTGGCCCCCGGTCCGTACGAGCAGTACTTC. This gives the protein CASSLAPGPYEQYF.

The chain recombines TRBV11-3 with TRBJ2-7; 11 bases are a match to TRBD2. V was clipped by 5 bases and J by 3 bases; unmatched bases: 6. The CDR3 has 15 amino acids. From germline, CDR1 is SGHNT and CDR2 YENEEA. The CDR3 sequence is CASSPRLAGNYEQYV. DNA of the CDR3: TGTGCCAGCAGCCCCCGACTAGCGGGAAACTACGAGCAGTACGTC.

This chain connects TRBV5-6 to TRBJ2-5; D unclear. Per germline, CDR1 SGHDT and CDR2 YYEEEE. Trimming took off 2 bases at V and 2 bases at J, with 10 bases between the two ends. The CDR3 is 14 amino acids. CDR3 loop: CASSLNYGQETQYF. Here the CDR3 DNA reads TGTGCCAGCAGCTTAAACTATGGTCAAGAGACCCAGTACTTC.

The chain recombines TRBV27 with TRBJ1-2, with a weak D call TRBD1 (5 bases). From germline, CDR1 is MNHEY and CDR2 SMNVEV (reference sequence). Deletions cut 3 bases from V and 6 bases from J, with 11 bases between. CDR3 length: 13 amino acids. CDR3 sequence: CASSFGGVDGYTF. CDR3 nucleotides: TGTGCCAGCAGTTTCGGGGGGGTGGATGGCTACACCTTC.

CDR3 amino acids: CASSFPTGNYGYTF. The CDR3 coding sequence is TGTGCCAGCAGTTTTCCAACAGGTAACTATGGCTACACCTTC. This chain joins TRBV6-5 and TRBJ1-2; tentative D call: TRBD1 (5 bases). Germline V gene sequence: CDR1 MNHEY, CDR2 SVGAGI. CDR3 length equals 14 residues. V was trimmed by 4 bases and J by 1 base, leaving 10 bases between them.

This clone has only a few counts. This CDR3 reads CASSPFAESSYNEQFF. CDR3 sequence (DNA): TGTGCCAGCAGCCCCTTTGCGGAGAGCTCCTACAATGAGCAGTTCTTC. V gene TRBV6-6 combines with J gene TRBJ2-1, with D hard to call. There are 16 residues in the CDR3. Trimming left V 6 bases short and J 0 bases short, with 15 bases between. From germline, CDR1 is MNHNY and CDR2 SVGAGI (reference sequence).

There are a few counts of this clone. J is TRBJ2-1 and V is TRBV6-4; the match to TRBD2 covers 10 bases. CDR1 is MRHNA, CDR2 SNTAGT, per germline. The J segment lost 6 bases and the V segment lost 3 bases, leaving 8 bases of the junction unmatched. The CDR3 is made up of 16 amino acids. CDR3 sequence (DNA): TGTGCCAGCAGTGAAGCCGGGACTAGCGAACCCAATGAGCAGTTCTTC. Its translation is CASSEAGTSEPNEQFF.

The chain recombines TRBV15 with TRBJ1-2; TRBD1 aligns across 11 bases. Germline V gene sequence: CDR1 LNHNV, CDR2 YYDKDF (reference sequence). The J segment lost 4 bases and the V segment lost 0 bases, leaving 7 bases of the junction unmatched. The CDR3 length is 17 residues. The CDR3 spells CATSRDRGQGGGYGYTF. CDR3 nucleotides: TGTGCCACCAGCAGAGATAGGGGACAGGGGGGAGGCTATGGCTACACCTTC.

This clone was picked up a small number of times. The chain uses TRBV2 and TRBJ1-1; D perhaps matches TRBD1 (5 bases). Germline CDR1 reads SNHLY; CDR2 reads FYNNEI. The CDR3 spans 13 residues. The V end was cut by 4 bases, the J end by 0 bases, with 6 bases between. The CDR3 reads CASSGTLNTEAFF. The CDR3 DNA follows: TGTGCCAGCAGTGGGACACTGAACACTGAAGCTTTCTTT.

The chain's CDR3 is CASRPTGTDTQYF. DNA of the CDR3: TGCGCCAGCAGACCCACAGGGACAGATACGCAGTATTTT. The gene calls are TRBV4-1 and TRBJ2-3; perhaps TRBD1 as D (6 bases). The CDR3 has 13 amino acids. The ends were cut back, 6 bases at V and 3 bases at J, with 10 bases in the middle. In germline, CDR1 is MGHRA, CDR2 YSYEKL.

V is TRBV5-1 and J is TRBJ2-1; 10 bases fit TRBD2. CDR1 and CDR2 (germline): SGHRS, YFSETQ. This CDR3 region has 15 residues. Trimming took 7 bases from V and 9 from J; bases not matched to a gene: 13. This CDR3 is CASAPQGLAMGEQFF. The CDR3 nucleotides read TGCGCCAGCGCCCCTCAGGGACTAGCGATGGGTGAGCAGTTCTTC.

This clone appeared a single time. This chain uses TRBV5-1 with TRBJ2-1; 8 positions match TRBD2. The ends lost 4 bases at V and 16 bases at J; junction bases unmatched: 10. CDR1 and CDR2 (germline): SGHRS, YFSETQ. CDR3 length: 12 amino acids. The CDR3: CASSTLAGPGFF. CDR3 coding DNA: TGCGCCAGCAGCACTTTAGCGGGACCCGGATTCTTC.

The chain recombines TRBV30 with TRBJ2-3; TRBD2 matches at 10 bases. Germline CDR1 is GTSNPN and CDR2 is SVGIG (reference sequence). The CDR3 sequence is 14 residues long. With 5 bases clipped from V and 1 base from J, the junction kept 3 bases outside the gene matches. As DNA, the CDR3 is TGTGCCTGGCAACTAGCGGGGCGCACAGATACGCAGTATTTT. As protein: CAWQLAGRTDTQYF.

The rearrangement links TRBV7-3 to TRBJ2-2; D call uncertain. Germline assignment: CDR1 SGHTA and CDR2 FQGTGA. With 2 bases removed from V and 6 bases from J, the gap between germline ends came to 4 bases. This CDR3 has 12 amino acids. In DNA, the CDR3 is TGTGCCAGCAGCTTATCGGCCGGGGAGCTGTTTTTT. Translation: CASSLSAGELFF.

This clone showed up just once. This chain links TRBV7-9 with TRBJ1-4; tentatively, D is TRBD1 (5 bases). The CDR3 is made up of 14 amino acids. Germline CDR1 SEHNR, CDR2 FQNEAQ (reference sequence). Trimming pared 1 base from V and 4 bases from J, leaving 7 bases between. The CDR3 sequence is CASSLGGSNEKLFF. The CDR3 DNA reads TGTGCCAGCAGCTTAGGGGGCAGTAATGAAAAACTGTTTTTT.

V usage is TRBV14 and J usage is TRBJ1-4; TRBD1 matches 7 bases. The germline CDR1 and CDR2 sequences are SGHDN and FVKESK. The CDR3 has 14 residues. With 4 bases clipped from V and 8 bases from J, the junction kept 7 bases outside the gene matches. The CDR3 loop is CASSPKQGTEKLFF. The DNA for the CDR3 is TGTGCCAGCAGCCCCAAACAGGGGACGGAAAAACTGTTTTTT.

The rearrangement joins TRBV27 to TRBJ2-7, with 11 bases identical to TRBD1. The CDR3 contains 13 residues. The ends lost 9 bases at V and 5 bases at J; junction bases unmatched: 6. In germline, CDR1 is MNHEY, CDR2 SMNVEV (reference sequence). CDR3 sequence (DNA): TGTGCCAGTAGGACAGGGGGCGCCCACGAGCAGTACTTC. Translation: CASRTGGAHEQYF.

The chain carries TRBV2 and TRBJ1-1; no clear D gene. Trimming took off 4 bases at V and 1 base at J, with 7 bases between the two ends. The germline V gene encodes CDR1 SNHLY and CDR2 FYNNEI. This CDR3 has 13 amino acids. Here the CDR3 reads CASSVKANTEAFF. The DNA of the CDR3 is TGTGCCAGCAGTGTGAAAGCGAACACTGAAGCTTTCTTT.

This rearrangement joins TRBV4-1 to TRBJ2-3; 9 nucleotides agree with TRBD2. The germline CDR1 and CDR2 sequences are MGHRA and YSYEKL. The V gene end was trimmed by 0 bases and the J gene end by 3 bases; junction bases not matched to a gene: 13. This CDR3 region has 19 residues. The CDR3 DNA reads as TGCGCCAGCAGCCAAGACATGGAGAGTAGCGGGAGCCGAACAGATACGCAGTATTTT. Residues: CASSQDMESSGSRTDTQYF.

The CDR3 reads CASSEQGFTEAFF. The CDR3 DNA is TGCGCCAGCAGTGAACAGGGGTTCACTGAAGCTTTCTTT. The gene calls are TRBV10-2 and TRBJ1-1; 7 nucleotides match TRBD1. J lost 4 bases, V lost 3 bases, and 2 bases had no gene match. The CDR3 runs 13 residues. The germline V gene encodes CDR1 WSHSY and CDR2 SAAADI.

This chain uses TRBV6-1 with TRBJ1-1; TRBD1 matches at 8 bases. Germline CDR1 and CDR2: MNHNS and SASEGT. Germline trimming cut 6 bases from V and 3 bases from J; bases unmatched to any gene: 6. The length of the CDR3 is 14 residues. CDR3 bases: TGTGCCAGCAGGTTTTCAGGGGGCTACACTGAAGCTTTCTTT. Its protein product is CASRFSGGYTEAFF.

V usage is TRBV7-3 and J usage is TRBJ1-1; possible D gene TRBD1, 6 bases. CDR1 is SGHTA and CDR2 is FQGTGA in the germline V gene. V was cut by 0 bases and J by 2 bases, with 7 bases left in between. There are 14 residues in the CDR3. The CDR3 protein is CASSLTGTNTEAFF. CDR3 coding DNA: TGTGCCAGCAGCTTAACTGGGACAAACACTGAAGCTTTCTTT.